This TCR beta chain stems from a study of cytomegalovirus exposure and HLA in healthy donors listed by TCRdb under 2017. Concerning the study at large: In an earlier analysis of about 560 of the donors, less than 350 Gb of sequence data and 120 million or so unique TCR beta sequences from 150 million to 200 million T cells were reported. An early release that covered roughly 600 HLA-typed donors contained approximately 300 gigabases of sequencing data and 85 million to 100 million unique TCR sequences. The genetic ancestry cluster associated with self-reported Caucasian donors included roughly four fifths of the roughly 400 genotyped donors. The study was designed to test whether signatures of past pathogen exposure could be identified by cataloging public T cell receptors. Using immunosequencing, the study profiled T cell repertoires from fewer than 850 subjects and related those repertoires to cytomegalovirus serostatus. Besides the first cohort of 500 to 700 subjects, a separate validation cohort made up of 120 different subjects was used. To predict cytomegalovirus infection status, the study combined high-throughput TCR immunosequencing, statistical association of individual TCRs with disease status, and machine learning. A later analysis re-examined previously published TCR beta repertoires from roughly 720 donors and added high-resolution HLA genotyping to investigate patterns of TCR occurrence. Rather than drawing on any new phenotypic data, the later analysis identified candidate immune exposures from TCR beta sequences and the way those sequences occurred across donors. An earlier analysis of nearly 600 of the donors applied high-throughput TCR beta sequencing to assess whether each TCR beta V gene segment acted as functional or pseudogenic. Alongside the repertoire data, information on donor age, sex, ethnicity and CMV serostatus was compiled. A later genetic analysis used genome-wide SNP genotypes for about 65% of the 666 donors, treating that subset as a discovery cohort. Every discovery cohort repertoire had been produced on one sequencing platform. HLA typing covered class I and class II loci at four-digit resolution. Typing coverage differed by locus: A, B, C, DRB1 and DQB1 were typed in roughly 629-630 donors, DQA1 in 500 to 550, DPA1 in 600 to 610, and DPB1 in 472. Because of strong linkage in the cohort, five DR-DQ haplotypes were treated as single units for association and clustering. Among roughly 400 genotyped donors of the cohort, an average of about 240,000 unique TCR beta nucleotide sequences was sequenced per donor, of which approximately 18% were non-productive. Paper-wide results and their limitations: Broadly in line with IMGT annotations, most TCR beta V segments showed up in productive rearrangements about 87% or about 30% of the time in an earlier analysis of about 500 of the donors. An association between a missense DCLRE1C variant and V-gene and J-gene trimming of TCR beta chains was found in a later genetic analysis and replicated in an independent cohort. This cohort had only TCR beta chains sequenced, and the lack of alpha or paired-chain data limited which features could be detected. A later analysis associated about 17,000 TCR beta sequences with specific HLA alleles at a false discovery rate of 0.05. In a later analysis, several top co-occurrence clusters were reported to appear linked to parvovirus B19, influenza, CMV and Epstein-Barr virus. A later analysis found that HLA-associated TCR beta chains were more clonally expanded and had lower generation probabilities than equally common non-associated chains. Sequencing depth was assumed to be roughly uniform across donors in the presence/absence analyses, though that assumption may not hold. Cytomegalovirus status was reported to be diagnosed by the classifier with high specificity and sensitivity in both the original and validation cohorts. In a later analysis, the rate of TCR association differed among HLA loci, with DRB1 alleles having the most associated TCRs and HLA-C alleles having the fewest. Some IMGT-functional V segments, including TRBV6-2 and TRBV6-3, could not be told apart with the 87-base-pair reads, so those segments were excluded. Compared with the roughly 700-donor mean, donors in an Asian-associated ancestry cluster had fewer N-insertions in productive TCRs, according to a later genetic analysis. In a later analysis, most CMV-associated TCR beta chains were found to appear HLA-restricted, with HLA associations seemingly driven largely by CMV exposure. When HLA alleles, especially DR and DQ, strongly co-occurred, TCR associations were difficult to assign to individual alleles. In vitro tests confirmed that a few of the cytomegalovirus-associated TCR beta chains recognize cytomegalovirus antigens. The only immune exposure information available for the cohort was CMV serostatus. Linkage disequilibrium might explain the correlated functional status among segregating V segments, but an unknown experimental factor could not be ruled out. The authors suggested that the approach could potentially be generalized to other disease states and immunological phenotypes. A cluster of highly shared sequence variants was judged likely to be a technical artifact of the sequencing pipeline. The earlier analysis of 450 to 700 of the donors excluded 15 to 20 rarely observed V segments, including chromosome 9 orphons, because counts were too low. Most TCR sequences were seen in very few donors, while some public TCRs were found in many individuals. A further reported finding was that TCR beta sequences accurately predicted the HLA-A and HLA-B alleles for most subjects in the first cohort. Because some donors lacked HLA typing at each locus, the association tests relied only on the typed subset. The study listed 150 to 200 TCR beta chains as associated with cytomegalovirus.

This clone appeared a few times. Its antigen is not yet known. No quality values exist for individual bases; no much larger clone is one base distant. The cohort was made up of approximately 670 healthy bone marrow donors. All cohort members were sampled while nominally healthy, although unrecorded immune exposures were likely present. The donor tested CMV seronegative, placing the donor among the roughly 350 seronegative members of the cohort. A peripheral blood sample was provided by each donor, and peripheral blood mononuclear cells were used for TCR beta sequencing. The Qiagen DNeasy Blood Extraction Kit was used to extract genomic DNA from the blood cell samples. Library method: the immunoSEQ multiplex PCR assay. A mixture of 60 forward primers for TCR Vbeta segments and 13 reverse primers for TCR Jbeta segments was used in the multiplex PCR. The CDR3 region of rearranged TCR beta genes was amplified from genomic DNA by a multiplex PCR assay. The amplified TCR beta libraries were sequenced on the Illumina HiSeq System as 87-base-pair reads. The original pipeline was this. A later analysis tallied some 79 million unique TCR beta chains across the 610 or so repertoires, and some 10 million of those chains were shared by two or more donors. Raw reads were error-corrected and collapsed into unique sequences with a nearest-neighbor algorithm that merged closely related sequences to remove PCR and sequencing errors. V, D and J gene segments were assigned by aligning CDR3 sequences to IMGT reference sequences. For a sequence to be retained, a match of at least six nucleotides to both a V gene segment and a J gene segment was required. A rearrangement was called productive if the CDR3 had no stop codons and remained in frame with V and J, and every other rearrangement was called non-productive. CDR3 was defined according to IMGT convention as the region running from the second conserved V-encoded cysteine to the conserved J-encoded phenylalanine. The earlier analysis of about 530 of the donors excluded any sequence lacking an unambiguous match to a single V gene segment. An earlier analysis of 500 to 700 of the donors classified V segments as functional when productive rearrangements were above 56.7% and as segregating when the standard deviation between donors was above 5%. To diagnose cytomegalovirus status from the catalog of TCR beta chain sequences, a statistical classification framework was built. A later analysis assigned V and J genes by comparing TCR nucleotide sequences with IMGT/GENE-DB human TR gene sequences. The TCRdist pipeline was used in a later analysis to assign CDR3 sequences and most-parsimonious VDJ recombination scenarios. In a later analysis, every TCR beta chain was defined by the combination of its CDR3 amino acid sequence and its V-gene family, and reads without a unique V-gene family were dropped. To address suspected cross-contamination and a sequencing artifact, a later analysis removed 592 highly shared, low-generation-probability nucleotide sequences. In a later analysis, a clonal expansion index for each public chain was calculated from normalized within-repertoire ranks of inferred template counts. In a later analysis, generation probabilities were computed using a VDJ recombination model fitted to out-of-frame rearrangements, and the results were checked against IGoR. A later analysis scored TCR-TCR, TCR-HLA and TCR-CMV co-occurrence with hypergeometric tests, applying a repertoire-size bias correction to TCR pairs. In a later analysis, false discovery rates were estimated by permuting HLA or CMV assignments 20 times. In a later analysis, co-occurring TCRs were grouped with DBSCAN, and TCRdist sequence similarity was added when clustering was performed within HLA-allele-positive subsets. For co-occurrence clustering, repertoires with fewer than 30,000 or more than 120,000 public chains were excluded, along with about five repertoires with anomalous nucleotide sharing. Sourced from immuneACCESS, this table was stored by TCRdb with only in-frame sequences that have V and J called. A share of the clones is absent; for the studies checked, an unresolved V gene accounts for under half, and the remainder has no known explanation. V and J calls and clone size are given by that table; D and trimming were obtained from the DNA. In all, the sample holds around 150,000 clones, and about 88% of those were seen once. The biggest ten clones account for over 1.5% of the sample.

The V end loses 3 bases and the J end loses 2 bases, and a stretch of 10 bases separates them. The CDR3 covers 14 residues, taking in both the cysteine and the phenylalanine. Only the CDR3 part of the read is kept: 42 bases, read in frame from the first base. CDR1 MNHNS and CDR2 SASEGT are derived from the germline V gene. The chain was built from TRBV6-1 and TRBJ1-2; the D gene is possibly TRBD1, with 6 bases matching. This sequence was found in a woman between 18 and 30 years old in good health and CMV-seronegative. Source material: PBMCs. This receptor carries the CDR3 CASSDRGGNYGYTF. The DNA sequence follows: TGTGCCAGCAGTGATAGGGGGGGGAACTATGGCTACACCTTC.